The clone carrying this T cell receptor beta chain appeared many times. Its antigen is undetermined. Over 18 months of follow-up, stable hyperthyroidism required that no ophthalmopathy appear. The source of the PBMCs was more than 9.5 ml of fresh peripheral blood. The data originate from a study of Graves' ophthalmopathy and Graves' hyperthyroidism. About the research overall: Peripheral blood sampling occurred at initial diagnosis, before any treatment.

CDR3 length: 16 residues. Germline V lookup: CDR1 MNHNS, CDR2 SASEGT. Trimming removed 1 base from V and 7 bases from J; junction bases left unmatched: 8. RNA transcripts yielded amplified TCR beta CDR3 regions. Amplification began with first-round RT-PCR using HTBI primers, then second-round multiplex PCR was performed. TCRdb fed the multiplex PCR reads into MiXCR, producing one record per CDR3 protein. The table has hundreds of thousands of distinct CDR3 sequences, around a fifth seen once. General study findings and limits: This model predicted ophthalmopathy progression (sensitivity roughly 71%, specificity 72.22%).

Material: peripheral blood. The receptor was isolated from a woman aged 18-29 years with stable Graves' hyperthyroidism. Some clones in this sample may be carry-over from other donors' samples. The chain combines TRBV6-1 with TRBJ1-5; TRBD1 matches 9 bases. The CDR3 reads CASSEGPGQGRQPQHF. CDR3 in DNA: TGTGCCAGCAGTGAAGGGCCGGGACAGGGTCGGCAGCCCCAGCATTTT.